One sample yielded the 9 T cell receptor beta chains listed below, sequenced in a study of cytomegalovirus exposure and HLA in healthy donors. PCR primers comprised 60 Vbeta and 13 Jbeta primers. Sequencing was performed with immunoSEQ multiplex PCR; in TCRdb, only in-frame clones are kept and a portion is missing. This listing includes around 100,000 clones. The sample consisted of PBMCs. These receptors were taken from a middle-aged man in good health and CMV-seronegative.

The chain combines TRBV18 with TRBJ1-1; no clear D. This CDR3 contains 13 residues. Germline-derived CDR1 and CDR2 are KGHSH and LQKENI. Between the trimmed V and J ends, which lost 1 base and 7 bases, there was a span of 10 bases. The CDR3 region is CASSPRSGDEAFF. Here the CDR3 DNA reads TGTGCCAGCTCACCACGATCCGGTGATGAAGCTTTCTTT.

The chain carries TRBV5-1 and TRBJ1-3, with unresolved D. V shed 4 bases and J shed 0 bases, with 14 bases lying between them. Germline CDR1 is SGHRS and CDR2 is YFSETQ. There are 16 residues in the CDR3. CDR3 amino acids: CASSLESGISGNTIYF. CDR3 sequence (DNA): TGCGCCAGCAGCCTGGAGTCCGGGATCTCTGGAAACACCATATATTTT.

The chain couples TRBV7-2 to TRBJ2-7, with 9 bases lining up with TRBD2. CDR1 is SGHTA and CDR2 is FQGNSA in the germline V gene. The junction had 7 bases not matched to a gene; V was cut back by 1 base and J by 3 bases. The CDR3 loop spans 16 amino acids. The CDR3 nucleotides are TGTGCCAGCAGCTTAGGGCTAGCGGGGCTGGACTACGAGCAGTACTTC. Protein sequence: CASSLGLAGLDYEQYF.

The V call is TRBV18, the J call TRBJ2-5; D might be TRBD2 (6 bases). The CDR3 totals 16 residues. V gave up 4 bases and J gave up 2 bases, with 17 bases separating them. The germline V gene has CDR1 KGHSH and CDR2 LQKENI. DNA for the CDR3: TGTGCCAGCTCACTCACAGCGGGCGGAGCTCAAGAGACCCAGTACTTC. Translating it yields CASSLTAGGAQETQYF.

About this clone itself: One end of the junction varies from germline; a read error may be responsible. The CDR3 spells CVSSQETGNYGYTF. The CDR3, as DNA: TGCGTCAGCAGCCAAGAAACAGGCAACTATGGCTACACCTTC. The chain has TRBV4-3 and TRBJ1-2; possibly TRBD1 for D (5 bases). The CDR3 totals 14 residues. CDR1 and CDR2 (germline): LGHNA, YSLEER.

The chain couples TRBV7-6 to TRBJ2-2, with a possible D match to TRBD1 (6 bases). The germline V gene has CDR1 SGHVS and CDR2 FNYEAQ. Trimming stripped 5 bases from V and 0 bases from J, with 13 bases between. This CDR3 is 16 amino acids long. The CDR3 bases are TGTGCCAGCAGCCGTCTCGGGACAACGAACACCGGGGAGCTGTTTTTT. Translating it yields CASSRLGTTNTGELFF.

This sequence joins TRBV5-1 and TRBJ1-2, with TRBD1 matching over 9 bases. This CDR3 is built from 14 residues. V dropped 3 bases and J dropped 4; count of bases not matched to a gene: 4. CDR1 and CDR2 (germline): SGHRS, YFSETQ. CDR3 sequence (DNA): TGCGCCAGCAGCTCGACAGGGGGGCTCTATGGCTACACCTTC. It codes for CASSSTGGLYGYTF. The complete variable domain, with remaining parts taken from reference TRBV5-1 and TRBJ1-2, reads KAGVTQTPRYLIKTRGQQVTLSCSPISGHRSVSWYQQTPGQGLQFLFEYFSETQRNKGNFPGRFSGRQFSNSRSEMNVSTLELGDSALYLCASSSTGGLYGYTFGSGTRLTVV.

The chain combines TRBV6-1 with TRBJ2-4; tentative D call: TRBD2 (6 bases). CDR3 length: 17 amino acids. The germline CDR1 and CDR2 sequences are MNHNS and SASEGT. V was shortened by 3 bases and J by 0 bases, with 15 bases between the two germline ends. CDR3 in amino acids: CASSERIGTLAKNIQYF. CDR3 DNA: TGTGCCAGCAGTGAGCGAATAGGGACTTTAGCCAAAAACATTCAGTACTTC.

The CDR3 loop reads CASGSGTGFAEKLFF. Written as DNA, the CDR3 is TGTGCCAGCGGTTCCGGGACAGGTTTTGCTGAAAAACTGTTTTTT. The rearrangement links TRBV2 to TRBJ1-4, with 8 bases fitting TRBD1. This CDR3 spans 15 amino acids. Germline CDR1 SNHLY, CDR2 FYNNEI. The ends lost 8 bases at V and 7 bases at J; junction bases unmatched: 12.